Shown below are 23 T cell receptor beta chains from a single sample sequenced in a study of cytomegalovirus exposure and HLA in healthy donors. The primer mix had 60 Vbeta and 13 Jbeta primers. Only in-frame clones appear in the TCRdb table, and some are missing; sequencing was by immunoSEQ multiplex PCR. Of more than 100,000 clones in the sample, under 10% were seen once. Source material: PBMCs. The origin of the receptors is a woman between 35 and 50 years old in good health and CMV-seropositive.

The V call is TRBV2, the J call TRBJ1-1, with D maybe TRBD1 (5 bases). The CDR3 is 14 residues long. V lost 7 bases and J lost 8, with 20 bases in between. Germline loops: CDR1 SNHLY, CDR2 FYNNEI. The CDR3 loop is CASTLQQANREAFF. Here the CDR3 DNA reads TGTGCCAGCACCTTACAACAGGCGAACAGGGAAGCTTTCTTT. Full variable domain (missing parts from reference TRBV2 and TRBJ1-1): EPEVTQTPSHQVTQMGQEVILRCVPISNHLYFYWYRQILGQKVEFLVSFYNNEISEKSEIFDDQFSVERPDGSNFTLKIRSTKLEDSAMYFCASTLQQANREAFFGQGTRLTVV.

This clone showed up just a few times. This chain uses TRBV11-2 with TRBJ2-3, with TRBD2 matching 12 bases. Per the germline V gene, CDR1 is SGHAT and CDR2 is FQNNGV. There are 15 residues in the CDR3. Trimming removed 5 bases from V and 3 bases from J; junction bases left unmatched: 3. For the CDR3, the DNA is TGTGCCAGCAGCCGCGGACTAGCGGGGACAGATACGCAGTATTTT. This gives the protein CASSRGLAGTDTQYF.

This rearrangement joins TRBV5-6 to TRBJ2-5; 9 nucleotides agree with TRBD2. The CDR3 consists of 15 residues. The trim removed 4 bases at V and 5 bases at J, leaving 9 bases unmatched. Germline V gene data show CDR1 as SGHDT and CDR2 as YYEEEE. The CDR3 DNA sequence: TGTGCCAGCAGCCTAGGGCGGGGGGGCCCGGAGACCCAGTACTTC. Its protein product is CASSLGRGGPETQYF.

CDR3 sequence (DNA): TGTGCCAGCAGCAAAATACCCAGGTGGGCGCCCCAGCATTTT. It codes for CASSKIPRWAPQHF. The rearrangement links TRBV21-1 to TRBJ1-5; the listed D gene, TRBD1, was not tested against the DNA. TRBV21-1 is marked as a pseudogene. The CDR3 sequence is 14 residues long.

A note on this clone: This CDR3 is also generated by other DNA sequences in the sample. The rearrangement uses TRBV7-2 and TRBJ2-3; D perhaps matches TRBD2 (6 bases). Per the germline V gene, CDR1 is SGHTA and CDR2 is FQGNSA. The ends were cut back, 0 bases at V and 3 bases at J, with 7 bases in the middle. The CDR3 length is 14 residues. CDR3 residues: CASSLAGGTDTQYF. DNA of the CDR3: TGTGCCAGCAGCTTAGCGGGGGGAACAGATACGCAGTATTTT.

In regard to this clone: Given the absence of the conserved phenylalanine or tryptophan at the CDR3 end, a read error is likely. The chain employs TRBV6-1 and TRBJ2-3; TRBD2 is a possible D gene (7 bases). Between the trimmed V and J ends, which lost 8 bases and 5 bases, there was a span of 17 bases. The germline V gene encodes CDR1 MNHNS and CDR2 SASEGT. This CDR3 is built from 14 residues. The CDR3 nucleotides read TGTGCCAGCGGGGCCTGGGGGGGCAAAGATACGCAGTATCTT. The encoded protein is CASGAWGGKDTQYL.

The CDR3 region has the DNA TGTGCCAGCAGTGATAGCGGGGGGGCAAGGGAGACCCAGTACTTC. It encodes CASSDSGGARETQYF. The chain uses TRBV2 and TRBJ2-5; 11 nucleotides match TRBD2. V gave up 3 bases and J gave up 5 bases; unmatched junction bases: 5. This CDR3 is built from 15 residues. Germline V gives CDR1 SNHLY, CDR2 FYNNEI.

The J gene is TRBJ1-2, the V gene TRBV2; 7 bases line up with TRBD1. Germline V gene sequence: CDR1 SNHLY, CDR2 FYNNEI. This CDR3 spans 12 amino acids. The junction had 4 bases not matched to a gene; V was cut back by 6 bases and J by 6 bases. CDR3 in amino acids: CASRRDRDGYTF. The CDR3 region has the DNA TGTGCCAGCAGAAGAGACAGGGATGGCTACACCTTC.

This clone was observed a handful of times. The genes are TRBV29-1 and TRBJ2-3; 12 bases fit TRBD1. V trimming: 7 bases; J trimming: 6 bases; junction bases outside the gene matches: 8. CDR1 is SQVTM and CDR2 is ANQGSEA in the germline V gene. The CDR3 loop spans 14 amino acids. The CDR3 region has the DNA TGCAGCGCTTCCGGGACAGGGGGCCGGGATACGCAGTATTTT. Its translation: CSASGTGGRDTQYF.

This clone was seen more than once but under ten times. V and J are TRBV2 and TRBJ2-6; no clear D gene. CDR1 and CDR2 from the germline V gene are SNHLY and FYNNEI. The CDR3 consists of 14 residues. Trimming left V 3 bases short and J 0 bases short, with 3 bases between. The CDR3 nucleotides are TGTGCCAGCAGTGAGTACTCTGGGGCCAACGTCCTGACTTTC. Translating gives CASSEYSGANVLTF.

Details on this clone: Relative to the germline gene, one junction end is altered; a read error may explain this. DNA of the CDR3: TGTGCCAGCAGCGTCCGGGACACAGATAAGCAGTATTTT. Its translation is CASSVRDTDKQYF. The rearrangement links TRBV9 to TRBJ2-3; D possibly corresponds to TRBD1 (6 bases). Per the germline V gene, CDR1 is SGDLS and CDR2 is YYNGEE. The CDR3 spans 13 residues.

Only a few counts were recorded for this clone. The chain carries TRBV6-5 and TRBJ1-6; D perhaps matches TRBD1 (6 bases). The CDR3 loop spans 15 amino acids. V lost 2 bases, J lost 7 bases, and 12 bases lay in between. From germline, CDR1 is MNHEY and CDR2 SVGAGI. Written as DNA, the CDR3 is TGTGCCAGCAGTTACGAGGCAGGGACAAATTCACCCCTCCACTTT. Its translation is CASSYEAGTNSPLHF.

This chain connects TRBV10-3 to TRBJ2-2; tentative D call: TRBD2 (7 bases). Trimming left V 4 bases short and J 4 bases short, with 16 bases between. CDR3 size: 16 residues. CDR1 is ENHRY, CDR2 SYGVKD, per germline. Here the CDR3 reads CAISGAGASLTGELFF. The CDR3 DNA reads as TGTGCCATCAGTGGGGCGGGGGCGTCGCTCACCGGGGAGCTGTTTTTT.

V gene TRBV25-1 combines with J gene TRBJ1-6; 8 bases agree with TRBD1. The CDR3 is 14 amino acids. CDR1 and CDR2 (germline): MGHDK, SYGVNS. After removal of 6 bases from V and 6 bases from J, the junction contained 4 bases not matched to a gene. CDR3 bases: TGTGCCAGCAGAGGAACAGGGGGTAATTCACCCCTCCACTTT. It is translated as CASRGTGGNSPLHF.

This clone was seen only a few times. V gene TRBV5-1 combines with J gene TRBJ1-4; 7 nucleotides agree with TRBD1. Trimming at V came to 5 bases and at J to 7 bases, leaving 5 bases not matched to a gene. The CDR3 length is 13 residues. In germline, CDR1 is SGHRS, CDR2 YFSETQ. The DNA for the CDR3 is TGCGCCAGCAGTCCACAGGGGAGTGAAAAACTGTTTTTT. Protein sequence: CASSPQGSEKLFF.

A few counts support this clone. The chain has TRBV14 and TRBJ2-5, with unresolved D. This CDR3 has 12 residues. Germline CDR1 is SGHDN and CDR2 is FVKESK. The ends were cut back, 3 bases at V and 4 bases at J, with 6 bases in the middle. CDR3 in amino acids: CASSHVPETQYF. The CDR3 nucleotides are TGTGCCAGCAGCCACGTCCCAGAGACCCAGTACTTC.

Only a few counts were recorded for this clone. The CDR3 bases are TGTGCCACTTCGCGGGGGGGAGGCACCGGGGAGCTGTTTTTT. Protein product: CATSRGGGTGELFF. J is TRBJ2-2 and V is TRBV7-9; 9 nucleotides align to TRBD2. V lost 10 bases and J lost 4; bases outside the gene matches: 7. The CDR3 sequence is 14 residues long. Germline loops: CDR1 SEHNR, CDR2 FQNEAQ (reference sequence).

The chain links TRBV5-1 to TRBJ1-2; possible D gene TRBD1, 6 bases. The CDR3 length is 16 residues. V was shortened by 5 bases and J by 4 bases, with 21 bases between the two germline ends. The V gene's germline CDR1 is SGHRS and CDR2 YFSETQ. The CDR3 region is CASRVPGLKGGYGYTF. CDR3 sequence (DNA): TGCGCCAGCAGGGTCCCCGGGCTAAAAGGGGGCTATGGCTACACCTTC.

The V call is TRBV5-1, the J call TRBJ1-6; TRBD1 matches 7 bases. This CDR3 is 18 amino acids long. The ends lost 0 bases at V and 7 bases at J; junction bases unmatched: 13. Germline CDR1 is SGHRS and CDR2 is YFSETQ. The CDR3 loop reads CASSLGDSPSGWNSPLHF. Written as DNA, the CDR3 is TGCGCCAGCAGCTTGGGGGACAGTCCCTCGGGATGGAATTCACCCCTCCACTTT.

This clone was seen more than once but under ten times. The J gene is TRBJ2-7, the V gene TRBV6-5, with no clear D. The CDR3 has 14 residues. CDR1 and CDR2 (germline): MNHEY, SVGAGI. V shed 5 bases and J shed 2 bases, with 13 bases lying between them. The CDR3 loop reads CASSQQLPPYEQYF. The CDR3 DNA reads as TGTGCCAGCAGTCAACAGCTCCCCCCCTACGAGCAGTACTTC.

This chain connects TRBV27 to TRBJ1-1; TRBD1 aligns across 7 bases. Germline V CDR1 and CDR2: MNHEY, SMNVEV (reference sequence). This CDR3 has 15 residues. The J segment lost 0 bases and the V segment lost 5 bases, leaving 6 bases of the junction unmatched. DNA for the CDR3: TGTGCCAGCAGTCCACAGGGACAGCTGAACACTGAAGCTTTCTTT. This sequence encodes CASSPQGQLNTEAFF.

The chain is built from TRBV11-2 and TRBJ2-2; D is uncertain. Germline CDR1 is SGHAT and CDR2 is FQNNGV. Trimming took off 3 bases at V and 8 bases at J, with 4 bases between the two ends. The CDR3 covers 11 residues. CDR3 loop: CASSFVGELFF. In nucleotides, the CDR3 is TGTGCCAGCAGCTTCGTTGGGGAGCTGTTTTTT.

The CDR3: CASSRLGFTEAFF. As DNA, the CDR3 is TGTGCCAGCAGCCGTCTCGGGTTTACTGAAGCTTTCTTT. The rearrangement uses TRBV14 and TRBJ1-1; D gene unclear. This CDR3 has 13 residues. Trimming took off 4 bases at V and 5 bases at J, with 11 bases between the two ends. Germline V lookup: CDR1 SGHDN, CDR2 FVKESK.